A selection of T cell receptor beta chains follows, all from one sample in a study of cytomegalovirus exposure and HLA in healthy donors. Sequenced by immunoSEQ multiplex PCR; TCRdb stores in-frame clones only, minus some. The sample has more than 55,000 clones; 94% are singletons. The sequenced sample consisted of PBMCs. The receptor set was obtained from a woman younger than 30 in good health and CMV-seronegative. Both conserved end residues are part of each CDR3. The order of the fields is V gene, J gene, CDR3 protein.

V gene: TRBV6-4; J gene: TRBJ1-2; CDR3 protein: CASSDWGGSYIF
V gene: TRBV27; J gene: TRBJ1-4; CDR3 protein: CASSSKIQVEKLFF
V gene: TRBV9; J gene: TRBJ2-5; CDR3 protein: CASSVDTSGGETQYF
V gene: TRBV6-1; J gene: TRBJ2-7; CDR3 protein: CASSEYRDSPYEQYF
V gene: TRBV7-3; J gene: TRBJ1-1; CDR3 protein: CASSLSPPLRLIMRRTEAFF
V gene: TRBV6-5; J gene: TRBJ1-2; CDR3 protein: CASSFLSGYTF
V gene: TRBV9; J gene: TRBJ1-4; CDR3 protein: CASSDQPGLDNEKLFF
V gene: TRBV6-1; J gene: TRBJ2-5; CDR3 protein: CASSEDPGQQETQYF
V gene: TRBV11-3; J gene: TRBJ2-3; CDR3 protein: CASSSSGSTDTQYF
V gene: TRBV11-3; J gene: TRBJ2-1; CDR3 protein: CASSAPPGNEQFF
V gene: TRBV27; J gene: TRBJ1-3; CDR3 protein: CASSLSRGAGNTIYF
V gene: TRBV10-3; J gene: TRBJ2-1; CDR3 protein: CAISEGQYNEQFF
V gene: TRBV5-1; J gene: TRBJ1-2; CDR3 protein: CASSLGGTAPSAYTF
V gene: TRBV7-6; J gene: TRBJ1-2; CDR3 protein: CASSLGTGPPTVGYGYTF
V gene: TRBV14; J gene: TRBJ2-1; CDR3 protein: CASSLLKYNEQFF
V gene: TRBV9; J gene: TRBJ1-2; CDR3 protein: CASSARTGANYGYTF
V gene: TRBV6-5; J gene: TRBJ2-7; CDR3 protein: CASSPQGNYEQYF
V gene: TRBV19; J gene: TRBJ1-5; CDR3 protein: CASRQVVRGASNQPQHF
V gene: TRBV27; J gene: TRBJ1-2; CDR3 protein: CASSPRTGDGYTF
V gene: TRBV5-4; J gene: TRBJ1-6; CDR3 protein: CASSSQGANSPLHF
V gene: TRBV5-1; J gene: TRBJ2-2; CDR3 protein: CASSQVGRELFF
V gene: TRBV2; J gene: TRBJ1-4; CDR3 protein: CASSEREKLFF